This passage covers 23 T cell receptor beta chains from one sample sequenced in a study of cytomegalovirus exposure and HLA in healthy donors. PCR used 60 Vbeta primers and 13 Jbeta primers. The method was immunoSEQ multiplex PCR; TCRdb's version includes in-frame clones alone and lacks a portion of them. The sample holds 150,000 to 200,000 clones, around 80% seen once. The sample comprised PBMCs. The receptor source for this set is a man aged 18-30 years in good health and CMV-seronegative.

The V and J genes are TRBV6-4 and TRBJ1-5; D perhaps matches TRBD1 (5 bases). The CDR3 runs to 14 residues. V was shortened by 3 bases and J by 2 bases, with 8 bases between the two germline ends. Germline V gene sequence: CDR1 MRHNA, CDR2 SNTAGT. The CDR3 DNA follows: TGTGCCAGCAGTGAAGGGGAAGGCAATCAGCCCCAGCATTTT. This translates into CASSEGEGNQPQHF.

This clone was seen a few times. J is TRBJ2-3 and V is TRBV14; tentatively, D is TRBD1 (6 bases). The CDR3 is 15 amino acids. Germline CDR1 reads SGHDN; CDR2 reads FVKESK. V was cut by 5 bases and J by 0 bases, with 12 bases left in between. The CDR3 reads CASSFDRTSTDTQYF. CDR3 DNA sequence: TGTGCCAGCAGCTTCGACAGGACGAGCACAGATACGCAGTATTTT.

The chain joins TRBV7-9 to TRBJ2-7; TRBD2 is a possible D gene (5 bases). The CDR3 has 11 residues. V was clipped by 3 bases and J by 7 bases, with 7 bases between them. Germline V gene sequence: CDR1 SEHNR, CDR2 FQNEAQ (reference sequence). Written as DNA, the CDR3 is TGTGCCAGCAGCTTCCAGCGGGAGCAGTACTTC. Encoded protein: CASSFQREQYF.

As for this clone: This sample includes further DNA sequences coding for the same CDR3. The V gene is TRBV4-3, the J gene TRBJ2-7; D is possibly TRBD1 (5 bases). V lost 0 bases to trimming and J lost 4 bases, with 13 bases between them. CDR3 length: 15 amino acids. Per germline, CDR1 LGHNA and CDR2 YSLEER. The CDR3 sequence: CASSQDQGSSYEQYF. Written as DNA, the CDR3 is TGCGCCAGCAGCCAAGACCAGGGATCCTCTTACGAGCAGTACTTC.

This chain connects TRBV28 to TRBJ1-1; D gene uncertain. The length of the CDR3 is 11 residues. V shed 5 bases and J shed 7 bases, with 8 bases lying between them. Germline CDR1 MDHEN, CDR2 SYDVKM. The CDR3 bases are TGTGCCAGCAGTCCCCGAGTTGAAGCTTTCTTT. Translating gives CASSPRVEAFF.

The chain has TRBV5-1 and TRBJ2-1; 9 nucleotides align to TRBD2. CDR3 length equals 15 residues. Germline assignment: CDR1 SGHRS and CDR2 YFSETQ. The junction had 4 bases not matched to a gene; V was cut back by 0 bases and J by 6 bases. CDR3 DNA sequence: TGCGCCAGCAGCTTGGTGGGCGGGGGGGTCAATGAGCAGTTCTTC. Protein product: CASSLVGGGVNEQFF.

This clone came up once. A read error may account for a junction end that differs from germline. CDR3 residues: CSSSFPSEQFF. The CDR3 nucleotides are TGTTCCAGCAGCTTTCCCAGTGAGCAGTTCTTC. This chain uses TRBV7-9 with TRBJ2-1; D is undetermined. Germline V gene sequence: CDR1 SEHNR, CDR2 FQNEAQ (reference sequence). The CDR3 has 11 residues.

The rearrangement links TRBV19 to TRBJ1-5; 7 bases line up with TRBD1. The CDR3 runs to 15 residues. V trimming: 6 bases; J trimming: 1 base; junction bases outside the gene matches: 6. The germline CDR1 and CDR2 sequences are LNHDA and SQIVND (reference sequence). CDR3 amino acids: CASRDRPLSNQPQHF. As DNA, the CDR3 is TGTGCCAGTAGGGACAGGCCCCTAAGCAATCAGCCCCAGCATTTT. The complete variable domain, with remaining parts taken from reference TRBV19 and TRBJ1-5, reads DGGITQSPKYLFRKEGQNVTLSCEQNLNHDAMYWYRQDPGQGLRLIYYSQIVNDFQKGDIAEGYSVSREKKESFPLTVTSAQKNPTAFYLCASRDRPLSNQPQHFGDGTRLSIL.

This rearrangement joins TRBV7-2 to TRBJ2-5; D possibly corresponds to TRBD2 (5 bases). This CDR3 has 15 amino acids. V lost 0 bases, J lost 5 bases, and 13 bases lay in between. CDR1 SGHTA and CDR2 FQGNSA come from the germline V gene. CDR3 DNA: TGTGCCAGCAGCTTAGCGAGGGTTCCGGTGGAGACCCAGTACTTC. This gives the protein CASSLARVPVETQYF.

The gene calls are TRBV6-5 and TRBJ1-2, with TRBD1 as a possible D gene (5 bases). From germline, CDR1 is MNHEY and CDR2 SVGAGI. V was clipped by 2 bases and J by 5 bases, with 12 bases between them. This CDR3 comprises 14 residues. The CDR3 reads CASSYSGAPYGYTF. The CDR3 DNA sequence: TGTGCCAGCAGTTACAGTGGGGCCCCTTATGGCTACACCTTC.

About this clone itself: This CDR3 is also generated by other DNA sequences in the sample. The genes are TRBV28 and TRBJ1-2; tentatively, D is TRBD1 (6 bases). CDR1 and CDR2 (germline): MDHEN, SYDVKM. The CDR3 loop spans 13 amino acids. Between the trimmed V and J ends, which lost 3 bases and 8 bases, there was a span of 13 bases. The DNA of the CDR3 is TGTGCCAGCAGTTTGGGCCAGGGGTACGGCTACACCTTC. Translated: CASSLGQGYGYTF.

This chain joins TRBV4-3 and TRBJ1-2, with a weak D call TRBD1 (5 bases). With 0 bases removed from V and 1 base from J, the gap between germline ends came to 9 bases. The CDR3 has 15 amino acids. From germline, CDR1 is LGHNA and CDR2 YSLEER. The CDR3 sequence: CASSQDPDNNYGYTF. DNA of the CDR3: TGCGCCAGCAGCCAAGATCCGGACAATAACTATGGCTACACCTTC.

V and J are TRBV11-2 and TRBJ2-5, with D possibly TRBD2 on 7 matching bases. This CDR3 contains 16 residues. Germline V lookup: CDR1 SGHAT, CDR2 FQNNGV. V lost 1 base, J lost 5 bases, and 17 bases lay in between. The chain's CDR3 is CASSLVFNEGGETQYF. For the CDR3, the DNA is TGTGCCAGCAGCTTAGTCTTCAACGAGGGGGGGGAGACCCAGTACTTC.

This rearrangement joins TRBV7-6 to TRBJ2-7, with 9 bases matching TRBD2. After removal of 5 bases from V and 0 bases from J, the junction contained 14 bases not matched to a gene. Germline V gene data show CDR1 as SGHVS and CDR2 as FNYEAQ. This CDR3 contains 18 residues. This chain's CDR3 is CASSRGASGAIISYEQYF. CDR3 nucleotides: TGTGCCAGCAGCCGAGGGGCTAGCGGGGCCATTATCTCCTACGAGCAGTACTTC. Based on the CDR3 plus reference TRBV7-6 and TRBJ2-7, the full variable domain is GAGVSQSPRYKVTKRGQDVALRCDPISGHVSLYWYRQALGQGPEFLTYFNYEAQQDKSGLPNDRFSAERPEGSISTLTIQRTEQRDSAMYRCASSRGASGAIISYEQYFGPGTRLTVT.

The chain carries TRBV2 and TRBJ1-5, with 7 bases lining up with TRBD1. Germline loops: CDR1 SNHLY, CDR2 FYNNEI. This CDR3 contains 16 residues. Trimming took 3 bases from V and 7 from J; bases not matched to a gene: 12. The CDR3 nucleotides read TGTGCCAGCAGTGAGGGACCGGCAGGGGGTTTGCAGCCCCAGCATTTT. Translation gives CASSEGPAGGLQPQHF.

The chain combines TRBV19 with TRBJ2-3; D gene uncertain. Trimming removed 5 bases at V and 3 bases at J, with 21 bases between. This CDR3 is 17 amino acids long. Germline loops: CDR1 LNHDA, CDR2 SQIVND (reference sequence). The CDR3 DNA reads TGTGCCAGTAGTCCTTCTCTTTCTGCGGCTGCAACAGATACGCAGTATTTT. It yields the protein CASSPSLSAAATDTQYF.

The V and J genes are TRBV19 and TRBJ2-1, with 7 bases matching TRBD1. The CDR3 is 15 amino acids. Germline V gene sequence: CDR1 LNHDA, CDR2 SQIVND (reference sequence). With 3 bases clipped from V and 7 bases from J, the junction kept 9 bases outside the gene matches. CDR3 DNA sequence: TGTGCCAGTAGTATTTTGCAGGGGGTAGGGAATGAGCAGTTCTTC. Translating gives CASSILQGVGNEQFF.

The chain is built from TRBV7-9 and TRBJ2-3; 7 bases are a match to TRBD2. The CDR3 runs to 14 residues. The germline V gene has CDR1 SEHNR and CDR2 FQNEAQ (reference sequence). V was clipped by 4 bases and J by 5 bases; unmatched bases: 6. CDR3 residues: CASSWGTGGDTQYF. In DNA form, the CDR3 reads TGTGCCAGCAGCTGGGGGACGGGGGGAGATACGCAGTATTTT.

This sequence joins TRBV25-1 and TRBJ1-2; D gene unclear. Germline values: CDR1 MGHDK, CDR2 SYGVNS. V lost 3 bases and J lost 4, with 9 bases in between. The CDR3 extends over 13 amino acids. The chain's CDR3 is CASSEGGFYGYTF. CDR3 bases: TGTGCCAGCAGTGAGGGAGGGTTCTATGGCTACACCTTC.

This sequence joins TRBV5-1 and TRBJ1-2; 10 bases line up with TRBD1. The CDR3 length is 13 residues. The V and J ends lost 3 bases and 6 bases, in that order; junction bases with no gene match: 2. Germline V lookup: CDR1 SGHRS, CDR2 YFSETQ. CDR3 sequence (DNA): TGCGCCAGCAGCTGGACAGGGGGGGATGGCTACACCTTC. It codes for CASSWTGGDGYTF.

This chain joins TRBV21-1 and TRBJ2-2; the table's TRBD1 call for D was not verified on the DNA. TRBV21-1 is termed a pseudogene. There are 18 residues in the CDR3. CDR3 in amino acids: CASSKKGGRDRDTGELFF. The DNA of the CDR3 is TGTGCCAGCAGCAAAAAAGGGGGCCGGGACAGGGACACCGGGGAGCTGTTTTTT.

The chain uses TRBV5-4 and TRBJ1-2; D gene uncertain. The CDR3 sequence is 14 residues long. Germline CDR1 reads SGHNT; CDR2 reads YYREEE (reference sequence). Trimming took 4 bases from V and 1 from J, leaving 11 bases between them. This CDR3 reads CASSQMTGNYGYTF. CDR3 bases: TGTGCCAGCAGCCAAATGACGGGTAACTATGGCTACACCTTC.

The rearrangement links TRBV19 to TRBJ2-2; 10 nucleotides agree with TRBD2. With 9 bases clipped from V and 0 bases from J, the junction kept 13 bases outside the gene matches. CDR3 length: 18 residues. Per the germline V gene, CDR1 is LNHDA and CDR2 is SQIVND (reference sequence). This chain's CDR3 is CASTDLASGGPNTGELFF. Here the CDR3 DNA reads TGTGCCAGCACGGACTTGGCTAGCGGGGGCCCGAACACCGGGGAGCTGTTTTTT.